These 13 T cell receptor beta chains came from one sample sequenced in a study of blood T cell repertoires in COVID-19. This table comes from immunoSEQ multiplex PCR, and its TCRdb copy is limited to in-frame clones, with some not included. The data show just under 65,000 clones, 86% seen once. Sample: peripheral blood. These receptors were obtained from a man aged 35 to 55 with acute or convalescent COVID-19.

The chain uses TRBV5-6 and TRBJ1-1; D is possibly TRBD1 (5 bases). The CDR3 is made up of 12 amino acids. Germline V gene lookup returns CDR1 SGHDT and CDR2 YYEEEE. With 4 bases removed from V and 4 bases from J, the gap between germline ends came to 8 bases. The CDR3 spells CASSPGGTEAFF. The CDR3 region has the DNA TGTGCCAGCAGCCCCGGGGGCACTGAAGCTTTCTTT.

The chain has TRBV18 and TRBJ2-5; D is uncertain. Per germline, CDR1 KGHSH and CDR2 LQKENI. V was cut by 3 bases and J by 2 bases, with 7 bases left in between. The CDR3 runs to 13 residues. CDR3 DNA sequence: TGTGCCAGCTCACCCTCGCGGCAAGAGACCCAGTACTTC. Its protein product is CASSPSRQETQYF.

The chain has TRBV6-5 and TRBJ2-1; 9 nucleotides match TRBD1. The ends lost 4 bases at V and 5 bases at J; junction bases unmatched: 3. The CDR3 contains 14 residues. From germline, CDR1 is MNHEY and CDR2 SVGAGI. CDR3 residues: CASSWDRVHNEQFF. As DNA, the CDR3 is TGTGCCAGCAGTTGGGACAGGGTCCACAATGAGCAGTTCTTC.

The chain employs TRBV5-1 and TRBJ2-1; 7 positions agree with TRBD1. V shed 6 bases and J 4 bases; nucleotides not matched to a gene: 7. This CDR3 comprises 14 residues. Germline V gives CDR1 SGHRS, CDR2 YFSETQ. The DNA for the CDR3 is TGCGCCAGCAAATCCGGGACAGCATACAATGAGCAGTTCTTC. Translated: CASKSGTAYNEQFF.

The rearrangement uses TRBV4-2 and TRBJ2-4; 10 nucleotides agree with TRBD2. Germline CDR1 reads LGHNA; CDR2 reads YNFKEQ. The CDR3 length is 19 residues. With 4 bases clipped from V and 8 bases from J, the junction kept 20 bases outside the gene matches. The CDR3, as DNA: TGTGCCAGCAGCCCGGGGGGTGCACTAGCGGGGCGCAAGGGGGACATTCAGTACTTC. Its translation: CASSPGGALAGRKGDIQYF.

The CDR3 bases are TGTGCCAGTAGTCGGATTCCGGACGGGAGGTCAAATGAAAAACTGTTTTTT. Translation gives CASSRIPDGRSNEKLFF. The chain has TRBV19 and TRBJ1-4; D not resolved. The CDR3 covers 17 residues. V was pared by 5 bases and J by 5 bases, with 21 bases between. The germline CDR1 and CDR2 sequences are LNHDA and SQIVND (reference sequence).

The V gene is TRBV2, the J gene TRBJ1-2, with 10 nucleotides matching TRBD1. This CDR3 spans 16 amino acids. Trimming cost V 8 bases and J 6 bases; bases outside gene matches: 15. Germline V CDR1 and CDR2: SNHLY, FYNNEI. Written as DNA, the CDR3 is TGTGCCAGCCTCGGGGACAGGGGCGAAAAGGACGATGGCTACACCTTC. Protein product: CASLGDRGEKDDGYTF.

The rearrangement joins TRBV5-4 to TRBJ2-5; 8 bases are a match to TRBD1. The CDR3 totals 14 residues. The V gene end was trimmed by 2 bases and the J gene end by 2 bases; junction bases not matched to a gene: 2. CDR1 and CDR2 from the germline V gene are SGHNT and YYREEE (reference sequence). CDR3: CASSFNRGQETQYF. DNA for the CDR3: TGTGCCAGCAGCTTTAACAGGGGGCAAGAGACCCAGTACTTC. Based on the CDR3 plus reference TRBV5-4 and TRBJ2-5, the full variable domain is ETGVTQSPTHLIKTRGQQVTLRCSSQSGHNTVSWYQQALGQGPQFIFQYYREEENGRGNFPPRFSGLQFPNYSSELNVNALELDDSALYLCASSFNRGQETQYFGPGTRLLVL.

This clone was counted once. The V call is TRBV18, the J call TRBJ2-2; possible D gene TRBD2, 7 bases. The CDR3 is 16 amino acids. Trimming shortened V by 3 bases and J by 2 bases, and 13 bases separated the two germline ends. The germline gives CDR1 KGHSH, CDR2 LQKENI. The chain's CDR3 is CASSPPGGLNTGELFF. CDR3 DNA sequence: TGTGCCAGCTCACCCCCGGGGGGCCTAAACACCGGGGAGCTGTTTTTT.

The V gene is TRBV4-2, the J gene TRBJ1-2; TRBD1 aligns across 9 bases. Germline V CDR1 and CDR2: LGHNA, YNFKEQ. The V and J ends lost 4 bases and 6 bases, in that order; junction bases with no gene match: 6. This CDR3 region has 14 residues. In DNA, the CDR3 is TGTGCCAGCAGCCGAGACAGGGGGTCGGATGGCTACACCTTC. Translating it yields CASSRDRGSDGYTF.

The CDR3 bases are TGTGCCAGCAGCCTGCAGGGGATTAATGAAAAACTGTTTTTT. Residues: CASSLQGINEKLFF. This rearrangement joins TRBV7-8 to TRBJ1-4, with a tentative D call TRBD1 (6 bases). Trimming stripped 5 bases from V and 4 bases from J, with 11 bases between. CDR1 and CDR2 (germline): SGHVS, FQNEAQ. CDR3 length: 14 amino acids.

The chain recombines TRBV4-1 with TRBJ1-1; 9 nucleotides align to TRBD1. V trimming: 1 base; J trimming: 4 bases; junction bases outside the gene matches: 7. This CDR3 contains 16 residues. Germline CDR1 reads MGHRA; CDR2 reads YSYEKL. The CDR3 coding sequence is TGCGCCAGCAGCCAAGCGGGGACAGGGAGTGGCACTGAAGCTTTCTTT. It codes for CASSQAGTGSGTEAFF.

V is TRBV19 and J is TRBJ1-1; 7 bases match TRBD1. The CDR3 sequence is 14 residues long. Germline trimming cut 7 bases from V and 0 bases from J; bases unmatched to any gene: 5. The germline gives CDR1 LNHDA, CDR2 SQIVND (reference sequence). The CDR3 DNA follows: TGTGCCAGTATGAGGGGGCAGATGAACACTGAAGCTTTCTTT. Amino acids: CASMRGQMNTEAFF.